This T cell receptor beta chain is drawn from a study of T cell responses to AZD1222 COVID-19 vaccine (dated by TCRdb to the early 2020s). For the wider study: TCR sequencing covered 233 trial participants: approximately 200 given two doses of AZD1222 and 26 given two doses of MenACWY control vaccine. Trial participants were enrolled by age into subgroups of 18-55, 56-69 and 70-plus years, and around 140, 26 and 57 TCR-sequenced participants, respectively, were included in these subgroups.

Study-wide findings and limitations: Participants were mostly white British, with more females than males. The authors suggested clonal diversity may have been underestimated. Nearly half of unique spike-specific TCRs reportedly recognized epitopes outside regions mutated in the B.1.351 and B.1.1.7 variants. No day 14 peak-response samples were available, so repertoires were characterized only after the peak T cell response. The 56-69-year group was small, and its depth increase did not reach significance, likely because of low power. Conclusions about previously exposed vaccinees are limited, since just five or six AZD1222 recipients were seropositive for SARS-CoV-2 at baseline. Vaccine-associated CD4 TCRs spanned the whole spike protein, with dominant responses in regions 160-218 and 743-854. A significant rise in spike-specific TCR breadth and depth was observed after two AZD1222 doses relative to day 0 and relative to MenACWY recipients.

The CDR3 regions of human TCRbeta chains were analyzed by immunosequencing. On the study's bioinformatics: TCRs in the repertoires were compared against a reference library of SARS-CoV-2-specific TCRs that had been generated with the MIRA antigen-specificity platform. Breadth was defined as the fraction of unique TCRs that were SARS-CoV-2-associated. Depth was defined as the fraction of total T cells that were SARS-CoV-2-associated. Using the MIRA data, each spike-specific TCR was mapped to the spike region that the TCR reacts to and placed in a CD4 or CD8 class. Log10-transformed breadth and depth values were compared by one-way ANOVA with Sidak's multiple comparisons tests. TCRdb took this table from immuneACCESS and kept in-frame rearrangements with V and J called. Such tables lack part of the clones; where checked against another copy, unresolved V genes explain under half of the gap, and the rest is unexplained. That table gives V, J and clone size, and the DNA gave D and trimming. Across this sample there are some 130,000 clones, with approximately 90% seen only once. The ten largest clones add up to around 1% of the sample.

The label giving this sample's time point can be read as: about 28 days (+/-7) after the second vaccine dose. AZD1222 recipients whose second dose came at about 4 weeks and those whose second dose came at about 12 weeks were combined into one group, since spike-specific TCR depth and breadth did not differ between the two schedules. Vaccinee samples were obtained from the UK trials COV001 and COV002, which included a single-blind randomized controlled phase 2/3 trial of AZD1222 (ChAdOx1 nCoV-19) in healthy adults. Trial participant PBMC samples were collected at day 0 and day 28 after the second dose for TCRbeta chain sequencing. Turning to this clone: Its antigen is currently not known. No quality values exist for individual bases; no much larger clone is one base distant.

Sequences MNHEY (CDR1) and SVGAGI (CDR2) are obtained from the germline V gene. Germline trimming: 6 bases from V, 0 bases from J; junction bases outside gene matches: 4. The CDR3 sequence holds 15 residues, the cysteine and phenylalanine included. Only CDR3 DNA remains: 45 bases, in frame from the first base. The TCR originated in an adult who received the AZD1222 COVID-19 vaccine. The material sequenced was peripheral blood, taken 28 days after the second AZD1222 dose. This chain is built from TRBV6-5 and TRBJ1-3; 8 of the junction bases match TRBD1. Read as DNA, the sequence is TGTGCCAGCAGATTCGACAGGGGCTCTGGAAACACCATATATTTT. Its protein product is CASRFDRGSGNTIYF.